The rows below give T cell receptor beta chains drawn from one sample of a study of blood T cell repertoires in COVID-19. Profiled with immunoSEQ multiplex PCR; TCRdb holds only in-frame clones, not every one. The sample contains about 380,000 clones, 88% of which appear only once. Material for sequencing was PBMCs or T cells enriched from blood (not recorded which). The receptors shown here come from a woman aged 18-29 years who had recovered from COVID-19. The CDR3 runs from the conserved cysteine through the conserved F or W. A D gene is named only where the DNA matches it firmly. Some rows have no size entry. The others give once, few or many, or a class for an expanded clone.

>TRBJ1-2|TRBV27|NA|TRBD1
CASSRAGTGQGGYTF
TGTGCCAGCAGCCGCGCCGGGACAGGCCAAGGAGGCTACACCTTC
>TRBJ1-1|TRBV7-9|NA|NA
CASSLVKTEAFF
TGTGCCAGCAGCTTAGTTAAAACTGAAGCTTTCTTT
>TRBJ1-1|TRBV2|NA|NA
CASSEETGRLNTEAFF
TGTGCCAGCAGTGAAGAGACAGGTAGACTGAACACTGAAGCTTTCTTT
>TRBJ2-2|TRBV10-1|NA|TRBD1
CASSDWDRLGPGELFF
TGCGCCAGCAGTGACTGGGACAGGCTGGGGCCCGGGGAGCTGTTTTTT
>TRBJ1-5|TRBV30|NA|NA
CAWSVPGGNQPQHF
TGTGCCTGGAGTGTACCAGGGGGCAATCAGCCCCAGCATTTT
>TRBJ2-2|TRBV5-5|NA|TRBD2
CASSSRTSGGGTGELFF
TGTGCCAGCAGCTCTCGGACTAGCGGGGGAGGAACCGGGGAGCTGTTTTTT
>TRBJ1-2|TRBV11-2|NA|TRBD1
CASSSLGTAGYTF
TGTGCCAGCAGCTCCCTAGGGACAGCTGGCTACACCTTC
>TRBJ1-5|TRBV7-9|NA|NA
CASSLGAGHQPQHF
TGTGCCAGCAGCTTAGGCGCGGGTCATCAGCCCCAGCATTTT
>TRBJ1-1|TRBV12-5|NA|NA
CASGFYSRNTEAFF
TGTGCTAGTGGTTTTTATTCGCGGAACACTGAAGCTTTCTTT
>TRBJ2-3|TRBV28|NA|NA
CASSLADTAASGTDTQYF
TGTGCCAGCAGTTTGGCCGATACCGCGGCTAGCGGCACAGATACGCAGTATTTT
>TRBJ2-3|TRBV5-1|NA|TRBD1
CASSLSGTGPTDTQYF
TGCGCCAGCAGCTTATCGGGGACAGGGCCCACAGATACGCAGTATTTT
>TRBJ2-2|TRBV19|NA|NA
CASSKPRQNTGELFF
TGTGCCAGTAGTAAGCCGAGACAGAACACCGGGGAGCTGTTTTTT
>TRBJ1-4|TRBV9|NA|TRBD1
CASSRPRQGPPKLFF
TGTGCCAGCAGCCGACCCCGACAGGGCCCCCCAAAACTGTTTTTT
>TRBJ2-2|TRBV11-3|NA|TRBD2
CASSLSGANTGELFF
TGTGCCAGCAGCTTAAGCGGGGCGAACACCGGGGAGCTGTTTTTT
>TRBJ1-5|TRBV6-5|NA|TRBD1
CAGSRTGGRQPQHF
TGTGCCGGGTCTCGGACAGGGGGCAGGCAGCCCCAGCATTTT
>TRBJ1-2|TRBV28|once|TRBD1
CASSRTGTGGAHGYTF
TGTGCCAGCAGTCGTACCGGGACAGGGGGAGCGCATGGCTACACCTTC
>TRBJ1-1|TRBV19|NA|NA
CASSIGWSEAFF
TGTGCCAGTAGTATAGGTTGGAGTGAAGCTTTCTTT
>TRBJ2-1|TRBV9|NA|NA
CASSVELHNEQFF
TGTGCCAGCAGCGTAGAGCTCCACAATGAGCAGTTCTTC
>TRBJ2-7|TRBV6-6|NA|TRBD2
CASSGTSGGAQYF
TGTGCCAGCAGTGGGACTAGCGGGGGAGCGCAGTACTTC
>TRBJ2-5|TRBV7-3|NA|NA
CASSLNAGYETQYF
TGTGCCAGCAGCTTAAACGCGGGGTATGAGACCCAGTACTTC
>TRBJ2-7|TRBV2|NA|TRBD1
CASRTGGLFEQYF
TGTGCCAGCAGGACAGGGGGCCTGTTCGAGCAGTACTTC
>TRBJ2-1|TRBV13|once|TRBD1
CASSAGGQVTYNEQFF
TGTGCCAGCAGCGCCGGAGGACAGGTAACATACAATGAGCAGTTCTTC
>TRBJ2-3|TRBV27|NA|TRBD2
CASSLSLLAGGSTDTQYF
TGTGCCAGCAGTTTAAGTTTGCTAGCGGGGGGAAGCACAGATACGCAGTATTTT
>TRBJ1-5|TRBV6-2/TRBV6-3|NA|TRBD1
CASSPGTGTHSNQPQHF
TGTGCCAGCAGCCCCGGGACAGGGACCCATAGCAATCAGCCCCAGCATTTT
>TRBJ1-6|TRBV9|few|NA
CASSARQDTMGSPLHF
TGTGCCAGCAGCGCTAGACAGGACACCATGGGATCACCCCTCCACTTT
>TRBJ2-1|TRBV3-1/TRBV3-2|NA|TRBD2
CASSHGWIAGVINEQFF
TGTGCCAGCAGCCATGGATGGATAGCGGGGGTTATCAATGAGCAGTTCTTC
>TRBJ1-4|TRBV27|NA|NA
CASSQTQAGLRSNEKLFF
TGTGCCAGCAGCCAGACCCAAGCAGGGCTCCGGTCTAATGAAAAACTGTTTTTT
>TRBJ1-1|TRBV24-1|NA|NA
CATSTTGKNTEAFF
TGTGCCACCAGTACCACAGGGAAGAACACTGAAGCTTTCTTT
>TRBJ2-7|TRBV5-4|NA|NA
CASSLAQAYEQYF
TGTGCCAGCAGCTTGGCGCAGGCCTACGAGCAGTACTTC
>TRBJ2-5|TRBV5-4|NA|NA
CASSLGSGTIETQYF
TGTGCCAGCAGCTTGGGAAGCGGGACAATAGAGACCCAGTACTTC
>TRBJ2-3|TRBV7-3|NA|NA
CASSLNGEGTDTQYF
TGTGCCAGCAGCTTAAATGGGGAGGGCACAGATACGCAGTATTTT
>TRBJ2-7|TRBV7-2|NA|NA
CASRRDYSYEQYF
TGTGCCAGCAGGCGCGACTATTCCTACGAGCAGTACTTC
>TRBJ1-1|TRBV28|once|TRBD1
CASSFRKQGAEAFF
TGCGCCAGCAGTTTTCGGAAGCAGGGGGCTGAAGCTTTCTTT
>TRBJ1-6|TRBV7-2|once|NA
CASSLAMGGDNSPLHF
TGTGCCAGCAGCTTAGCGATGGGAGGCGATAATTCACCCCTCCACTTT
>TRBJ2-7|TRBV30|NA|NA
CAWGGVFYEQYF
TGTGCCTGGGGGGGAGTCTTCTACGAGCAGTACTTC
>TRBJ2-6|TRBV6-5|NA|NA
CALQGPGANVLTF
TGTGCCCTACAGGGCCCTGGGGCCAACGTCCTGACTTTC
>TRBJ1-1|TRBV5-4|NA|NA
CASSLMVALNTEAFF
TGTGCCAGCAGCTTGATGGTGGCCTTGAACACTGAAGCTTTCTTT
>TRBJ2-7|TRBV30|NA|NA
CAVGLLGHEQYF
TGTGCCGTCGGACTCCTAGGCCACGAGCAGTACTTC
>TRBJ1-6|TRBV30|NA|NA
CAWSPQSYSPLHF
TGTGCCTGGAGTCCACAGTCGTATTCACCCCTCCACTTT
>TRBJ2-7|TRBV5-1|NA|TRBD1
CASSGAGTGIGEQYF
TGCGCCAGCAGCGGAGCCGGGACAGGGATCGGCGAGCAGTACTTC
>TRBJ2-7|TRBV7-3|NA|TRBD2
CASSPGGGIPYEQYF
TGTGCCAGCAGCCCCGGGGGGGGAATTCCCTACGAGCAGTACTTC
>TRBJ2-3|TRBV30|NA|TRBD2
CAWAEGGGVGDTQYF
TGTGCCTGGGCCGAAGGCGGGGGGGTAGGAGATACGCAGTATTTT
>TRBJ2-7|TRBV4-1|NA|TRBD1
CASSQDPAGGLYKSYEQYF
TGCGCCAGCAGCCAAGATCCGGCAGGGGGCTTGTACAAGTCCTACGAGCAGTACTTC
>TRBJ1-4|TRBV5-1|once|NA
CASRPLGGRDEKLFF
TGCGCCAGCAGACCCCTCGGGGGAAGGGATGAAAAACTGTTTTTT
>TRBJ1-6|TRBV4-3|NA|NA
CASSETSGTGYNSPLHF
TGCGCCAGCAGCGAAACGTCGGGAACGGGATATAATTCACCCCTCCACTTT
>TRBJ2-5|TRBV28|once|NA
CASSSPGLGQTQYF
TGTGCCAGCAGCTCACCAGGGCTAGGGCAGACCCAGTACTTC
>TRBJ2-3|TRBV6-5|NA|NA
CASSLTYSYSDTQYF
TGTGCCAGCAGTTTGACATACTCTTATTCAGATACGCAGTATTTT
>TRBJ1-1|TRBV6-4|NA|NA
CASSEQPSTEAFF
TGTGCCAGCAGTGAGCAACCGAGTACTGAAGCTTTCTTT
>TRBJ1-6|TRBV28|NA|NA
CASSPRESYNSPLHF
TGTGCCAGCAGTCCTCGCGAGTCCTATAATTCACCCCTCCACTTT
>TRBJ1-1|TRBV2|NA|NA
CASSARFISTVSPGTEAFF
TGTGCCAGCAGTGCCCGTTTTATATCGACAGTTAGTCCCGGCACTGAAGCTTTCTTT
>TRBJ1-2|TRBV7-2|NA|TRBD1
CASSFGTGLYGYTF
TGTGCCAGCAGCTTTGGGACAGGGCTCTATGGCTACACCTTC
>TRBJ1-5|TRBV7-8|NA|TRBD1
CASSLDGTGVNQPQHF
TGTGCCAGCAGCTTAGATGGGACAGGGGTGAATCAGCCCCAGCATTTT
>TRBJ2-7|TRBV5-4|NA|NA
CASSPSFSYEQYF
TGTGCCAGCAGCCCCTCCTTCTCCTACGAGCAGTACTTC
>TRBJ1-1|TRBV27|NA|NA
CASARKDTVNTEAFF
TGTGCCAGCGCACGAAAAGACACCGTGAACACTGAAGCTTTCTTT
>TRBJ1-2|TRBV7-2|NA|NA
CASSAPNKNYGYTF
TGTGCCAGCAGCGCTCCGAACAAAAACTATGGCTACACCTTC
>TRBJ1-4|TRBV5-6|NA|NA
CASSWGTEGANEKLFF
TGTGCCAGCAGCTGGGGGACGGAGGGAGCTAATGAAAAACTGTTTTTT
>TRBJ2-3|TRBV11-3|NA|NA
CASSPNGESTDTQYF
TGTGCCAGCAGCCCCAATGGTGAGAGCACAGATACGCAGTATTTT
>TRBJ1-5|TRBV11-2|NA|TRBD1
CASSPDRVSNQPQHF
TGTGCCAGCAGCCCCGACAGGGTGAGCAATCAGCCCCAGCATTTT